Listed below are T cell receptor beta chains from one sample, sequenced in a study of OX40 agonist ivuxolimab in advanced cancers. Repertoires were generated with immunoSEQ multiplex PCR, while TCRdb's copy carries only in-frame clones and drops some. The sample lists just over 60,000 clones, more than 85% seen once, with about 0.66% in the top ten. Sequencing used CD4+ or CD8+ T cells sorted from blood, obtained in a trial of the OX40 agonist ivuxolimab. The source is an adult with an advanced solid tumor such as melanoma, head and neck, liver or kidney cancer. The CDR3 runs from the conserved cysteine through the conserved F or W. A D gene is named only where the DNA matches it firmly. Clone size appears in some rows only: once, few, many, or a class for an expanded clone.

few	TRBD1	TRBV7-9	TRBJ1-5	CASSPDRAEQPQHF	TGTGCCAGCAGCCCCGACAGGGCAGAGCAGCCCCAGCATTTT
NA	NA	TRBV6-1	TRBJ1-3	CASSRGAGGNTIYF	TGTGCCAGCAGTCGGGGGGCTGGTGGAAACACCATATATTTT
NA	NA	TRBV27	TRBJ2-2	CASSLGGAGSGELFF	TGTGCCAGCAGTTTAGGGGGCGCCGGGTCCGGGGAGCTGTTTTTT
NA	NA	TRBV28	TRBJ1-5	CASSLVFSNQPQHF	TGTGCCAGCAGCCTGGTGTTCAGCAATCAGCCCCAGCATTTT
NA	NA	TRBV15	TRBJ1-1	CATSRSAAPILRDTEAFF	TGTGCCACCAGCAGATCGGCCGCACCCATCCTTAGGGACACTGAAGCTTTCTTT
NA	NA	TRBV6-5	TRBJ2-7	CASSERARTYEQYF	TGTGCCAGCAGTGAGCGGGCCAGGACCTACGAGCAGTACTTC
NA	NA	TRBV30	TRBJ1-6	CAWSSGTKVSPLHF	TGTGCCTGGAGCTCCGGGACAAAGGTTTCACCCCTCCACTTT
NA	TRBD2	TRBV11-3	TRBJ2-3	CASSLGGRGTDTQYF	TGTGCCAGCAGCTTAGGCGGGAGGGGCACAGATACGCAGTATTTT
NA	TRBD1	TRBV10-3	TRBJ2-3	CAISGNTGTGDADTQYF	TGTGCCATCAGTGGAAATACCGGGACAGGGGACGCAGATACGCAGTATTTT
NA	NA	TRBV27	TRBJ2-3	CASSFLRDTQYF	TGTGCCAGCAGTTTTTTGAGGGATACGCAGTATTTT
NA	TRBD2	TRBV6-5	TRBJ2-3	CASSRAGEVQDTQYF	TGTGCCAGCAGTCGAGCGGGGGAAGTTCAAGATACGCAGTATTTT
NA	TRBD1	TRBV29-1	TRBJ2-6	CSARTGARSGANVLTF	TGCAGCGCTCGGACAGGGGCCCGCTCTGGGGCCAACGTCCTGACTTTC
NA	NA	TRBV5-8	TRBJ2-7	CASSLRGPRYEQYF	TGTGCCAGCAGCTTGCGGGGACCCCGCTACGAGCAGTACTTC
NA	TRBD1	TRBV19	TRBJ1-2	CASSKEDRAYYGYTF	TGTGCCAGTAGTAAGGAGGACAGGGCGTACTATGGCTACACCTTC
NA	NA	TRBV7-2	TRBJ2-7	CASSSPIYEQYF	TGTGCCAGCAGCTCACCTATCTACGAGCAGTACTTC
NA	NA	TRBV27	TRBJ2-2	CASSFLTGELFF	TGTGCCAGCAGTTTCCTCACCGGGGAGCTGTTTTTT
NA	TRBD1	TRBV11-2	TRBJ2-5	CASSQERGRGYETQYF	TGTGCCAGCAGCCAAGAACGAGGCAGGGGGTACGAGACCCAGTACTTC
NA	NA	TRBV4-1	TRBJ2-3	CASSQEGSSGRSTDTQYF	TGCGCCAGCAGCCAAGAAGGGTCTTCAGGGCGTAGCACAGATACGCAGTATTTT
NA	TRBD2	TRBV9	TRBJ2-7	CASSPRGGGEQYF	TGTGCCAGCAGCCCACGTGGGGGGGGCGAGCAGTACTTC
NA	NA	TRBV15	TRBJ2-7	CATSRDRGSWHEQYF	TGTGCCACCAGCAGAGATCGGGGGTCATGGCACGAGCAGTACTTC
NA	NA	TRBV10-3	TRBJ1-2	CAISESMGNGYTF	TGTGCCATCAGTGAGTCTATGGGGAATGGCTACACCTTC
NA	TRBD1	TRBV30	TRBJ2-7	CAWSVQGAYEQYF	TGTGCCTGGAGTGTCCAGGGGGCCTACGAGCAGTACTTC
NA	TRBD2	TRBV5-1	TRBJ2-3	CASSLTSSGRAIDTQYF	TGCGCCAGCAGCTTGACCTCTAGCGGGAGGGCCATAGATACGCAGTATTTT
NA	NA	TRBV5-1	TRBJ2-7	CASSLRQGYYEQYF	TGCGCCAGCAGCTTGCGGCAGGGCTACTACGAGCAGTACTTC
NA	TRBD1	TRBV18	TRBJ1-2	CASSPTGQGNNYGYTF	TGTGCCAGCTCACCCACGGGACAGGGAAATAACTATGGCTACACCTTC
NA	NA	TRBV7-9	TRBJ1-2	CASSLAGGYTF	TGTGCCAGCAGCTTAGCGGGTGGCTACACCTTC
NA	NA	TRBV19	TRBJ2-7	CASSGLREQYF	TGTGCCAGTAGTGGGCTACGGGAGCAGTACTTC
NA	TRBD1	TRBV6-1	TRBJ2-7	CASSLYRGYEQYF	TGTGCCAGCAGTTTATACAGGGGCTACGAGCAGTACTTC
NA	NA	TRBV27	TRBJ2-2	CASSLTVGELFF	TGTGCCAGCAGTTTAACGGTGGGGGAGCTGTTTTTT
NA	NA	TRBV11-2	TRBJ2-5	CASSLVGTQYF	TGTGCCAGCAGCTTAGTGGGGACCCAGTACTTC
NA	TRBD1	TRBV19	TRBJ1-2	CASSRDRVGGYTF	TGTGCCAGTAGTCGTGACAGGGTGGGAGGCTACACCTTC
NA	TRBD2	TRBV27	TRBJ2-3	CASSKTSGSADTQYF	TGTGCCAGCAGTAAGACTAGCGGGAGTGCAGATACGCAGTATTTT
NA	TRBD2	TRBV10-2	TRBJ2-3	CASRPTSGSTDTQYF	TGCGCCAGCAGGCCGACTAGCGGTAGCACAGATACGCAGTATTTT
NA	NA	TRBV5-1	TRBJ2-7	CASRSGTESSYEQYF	TGCGCCAGCAGGTCCGGGACCGAGAGCTCCTACGAGCAGTACTTC
once	NA	TRBV19	TRBJ2-4	CASSIAENIQYF	TGTGCCAGTAGTATAGCCGAGAACATTCAGTACTTC
NA	NA	TRBV5-1	TRBJ2-3	CASSSDAPSTDTQYF	TGCGCCAGCAGCTCGGACGCGCCTAGCACAGATACGCAGTATTTT
NA	NA	TRBV5-1	TRBJ2-1	CASSITGPRDEQFF	TGCGCCAGCAGCATCACGGGACCACGGGATGAGCAGTTCTTC
NA	TRBD1	TRBV10-3	TRBJ2-3	CAISKTGETDTQYF	TGTGCCATCAGTAAGACAGGGGAGACAGATACGCAGTATTTT
NA	NA	TRBV5-1	TRBJ1-3	CASSLDAGSSGNTIYF	TGCGCCAGCAGCCTTGACGCGGGGAGCTCTGGAAACACCATATATTTT
NA	TRBD2	TRBV30	TRBJ2-3	CAWSGGASGALDTQYF	TGTGCCTGGAGTGGGGGGGCTAGCGGGGCGCTAGATACGCAGTATTTT
NA	TRBD1	TRBV7-8	TRBJ2-5	CASSLGTAQETQYF	TGTGCCAGCAGTCTCGGGACAGCCCAAGAGACCCAGTACTTC
few	NA	TRBV6-5	TRBJ1-6	CASSYARDNSPLHF	TGTGCCAGCAGTTACGCCAGGGATAATTCACCCCTCCACTTT
NA	TRBD1	TRBV6-1	TRBJ1-2	CASSERGQSYGYTF	TGTGCCAGCAGTGAAAGGGGGCAGAGCTATGGCTACACCTTC